The rows below give T cell receptor beta chains drawn from one sample of a study of CD8 T cells in Susac syndrome. One entry per CDR3 protein, called by TCRdb with MiXCR from the immunoSEQ multiplex PCR reads. Here the sample spans about 120,000 distinct CDR3 sequences, 85% to 95% being singletons. The sequenced sample was CD8+ T cells from PBMCs. These receptors were obtained from a human donor in good health. Both conserved end residues are part of each CDR3. A D gene is named only where the DNA matches it firmly. Not every row has a clone size; where given, it reads once, few, many or a size class.

D gene	CDR3 length	V gene	clone size	J gene	CDR3 DNA	CDR3 protein
NA	13	TRBV7-2	few	TRBJ2-7	TGTGCCAGCAGCCCCCCAGGGTTTCGCGAGCAGTACTTC	CASSPPGFREQYF
TRBD1	15	TRBV14	NA	TRBJ1-1	TGTGCCAGCAGCCACGACAGGGGGCCGAACACTGAAGCTTTCTTT	CASSHDRGPNTEAFF
TRBD1	16	TRBV7-2	NA	TRBJ1-4	TGTGCCAGCAGCTTAGGAGGAGAGGGGGCGCGTGAAAAACTGTTTTTT	CASSLGGEGAREKLFF
NA	17	TRBV7-6	NA	TRBJ1-1	TGTGCCAGCAGCTTAGCCCGACTACAAGGCATGAACACTGAAGCTTTCTTT	CASSLARLQGMNTEAFF
NA	16	TRBV19	NA	TRBJ2-2	TGTGCCAGTAGTAAGAGGGGGGGATTGAACACCGGGGAGCTGTTTTTT	CASSKRGGLNTGELFF
TRBD2	15	TRBV29-1	NA	TRBJ2-3	TGCAGCGTTGAAGATCTACGGGGGGGCACAGATACGCAGTATTTT	CSVEDLRGGTDTQYF
NA	12	TRBV2	NA	TRBJ2-7	TGTGCCAGTTCTTATTTTACAGGGAAGCAGTACTTC	CASSYFTGKQYF
TRBD1	15	TRBV7-3	NA	TRBJ2-7	TGTGCCAGCAGTATACAGGGGGCTTATCCCTACGAGCAGTACTTC	CASSIQGAYPYEQYF
TRBD2	13	TRBV20-1	NA	TRBJ2-5	TGCAGTGCTAGAGTTAGCGGGGAAAAGACCCAGTACTTC	CSARVSGEKTQYF
NA	15	TRBV20-1	NA	TRBJ2-1	TGCAGTGCTAAGAAGACAGCCTTGTATAGCGATGAGCAGTTCTTC	CSAKKTALYSDEQFF
TRBD2	15	TRBV5-1	NA	TRBJ2-1	TGCGCCAGCAGCCACGTAGCGGGTCAATCGGGGGAGCAGTTCTTC	CASSHVAGQSGEQFF
NA	14	TRBV7-6	NA	TRBJ2-2	TGTGCCAGCAGCTTAGGCCGCCAGCCCGGGGAGCTGTTTTTT	CASSLGRQPGELFF
NA	13	TRBV5-1	few	TRBJ2-5	TGTGCCAGCAGCTTAGGAGGACAAGAGACCCAGTACTTC	CASSLGGQETQYF
NA	13	TRBV4-3	NA	TRBJ1-2	TGCGCCAGCAGCCAAAAAGAAGGGGATGGCTACACCTTC	CASSQKEGDGYTF
NA	16	TRBV9	NA	TRBJ2-1	TGTGCCAGCAGCCCAGATAACCGGGACACCTACAATGAGCAGTTCTTC	CASSPDNRDTYNEQFF
TRBD2	14	TRBV7-2	NA	TRBJ2-1	TGTGCCAGCAGCTTAGTTCTAGCGGGCTACTCGCAGTTCTTC	CASSLVLAGYSQFF
NA	16	TRBV6-1	NA	TRBJ2-6	TGTGCCAGCAGTGAAACCCCTAGCTCTGGGGCCAACGTCCTGACTTTC	CASSETPSSGANVLTF
TRBD1	14	TRBV19	NA	TRBJ2-7	TGTGCCAGTAGTCCCGGACACCCAGGGGGCGAGCAGTACTTC	CASSPGHPGGEQYF
TRBD1	14	TRBV29-1	once	TRBJ1-4	TGCAGCGTTGCCGCGGGACAGAGAAATGAAAAACTGTTTTTT	CSVAAGQRNEKLFF